A single sample is the source of the 24 T cell receptor beta chains below, sequenced in a study of radiation and T cells in renal cell carcinoma. Time point in this sample: blood 2 weeks post-SBRT. The treatment denotes: 15 Gy SBRT to primary tumor, nephrectomy 4 weeks later. This table comes from immunoSEQ multiplex PCR, and its TCRdb copy is limited to in-frame clones, with some not included. Seen here are approximately 49,000 clones, 75% to 90% observed once, and the top ten hold 25% to 35%. This material consisted of blood, taken from a patient whose treatment included radiotherapy and nephrectomy. These receptors originate from a woman in her sixties or seventies with renal cell carcinoma.

This chain joins TRBV7-8 and TRBJ1-2; 11 bases are a match to TRBD1. V shed 6 bases and J 4 bases; nucleotides not matched to a gene: 7. CDR1 and CDR2 from the germline V gene are SGHVS and FQNEAQ. This CDR3 has 15 amino acids. Here the CDR3 reads CASRAGQGGVYGYTF. CDR3 nucleotides: TGTGCCAGCAGAGCGGGACAGGGGGGAGTCTATGGCTACACCTTC.

The chain combines TRBV9 with TRBJ2-7; D call uncertain. The CDR3 sequence is 13 residues long. With 0 bases removed from V and 2 bases from J, the gap between germline ends came to 6 bases. Germline V lookup: CDR1 SGDLS, CDR2 YYNGEE. The CDR3 sequence is CASSVEGTYEQYF. The CDR3 DNA is TGTGCCAGCAGCGTAGAAGGTACCTACGAGCAGTACTTC.

This clone was recorded once. J is TRBJ2-3 and V is TRBV2, with D possibly being TRBD1 or TRBD2 (6 bases each). In germline, CDR1 is SNHLY, CDR2 FYNNEI. Trimming shortened V by 6 bases and J by 6 bases, and 16 bases separated the two germline ends. CDR3 length equals 14 residues. CDR3 sequence reads: CASSREEGVDTQYF. For the CDR3, the DNA is TGTGCCAGCAGCCGCGAGGAGGGGGTGGATACGCAGTATTTT.

In this sample, this clone turned up a few times. This chain joins TRBV18 and TRBJ2-7; the match to TRBD2 covers 7 bases. The germline gives CDR1 KGHSH, CDR2 LQKENI. This CDR3 is built from 14 residues. V gave up 3 bases and J gave up 4 bases; unmatched junction bases: 6. The CDR3 protein is CASSPGRGNYEQYF. CDR3 DNA sequence: TGTGCCAGCTCACCGGGGCGGGGGAATTACGAGCAGTACTTC.

The chain has TRBV6-5 and TRBJ1-3, with D tentatively TRBD1 (6 bases). The CDR3 runs 15 residues. The V and J ends lost 6 bases and 3 bases respectively, with 15 bases between them. Germline CDR1 is MNHEY and CDR2 is SVGAGI. In DNA, the CDR3 is TGTGCCAGCAGCTCCACAGGGATGGATGGAAACACCATATATTTT. It codes for CASSSTGMDGNTIYF.

This sequence joins TRBV7-2 and TRBJ2-3; D gene unclear. V was clipped by 5 bases and J by 6 bases, with 9 bases between them. This CDR3 region has 12 residues. In germline, CDR1 is SGHTA, CDR2 FQGNSA. CDR3: CASSPTTDTQYF. CDR3 nucleotides: TGTGCCAGCAGCCCCACTACGGATACGCAGTATTTT.

This clone came up once. The rearrangement links TRBV7-2 to TRBJ1-2; no definite D call. CDR1 is SGHTA and CDR2 is FQGNSA in the germline V gene. The germline V and J ends were trimmed by 0 bases and 5 bases, with 7 bases remaining between them. This CDR3 spans 13 amino acids. The CDR3 sequence: CASSLAPAYGYTF. DNA for the CDR3: TGTGCCAGCAGCTTAGCGCCTGCATATGGCTACACCTTC.

The chain has TRBV4-1 and TRBJ1-6; no clear D gene. Trimming left V 1 base short and J 14 bases short, with 24 bases between. This CDR3 has 17 residues. CDR1 and CDR2 (germline): MGHRA, YSYEKL. For the CDR3, the DNA is TGCGCCAGCAGCCAAGTCGACCTGGGGTTCCTCCGCGAGGCCCTCCACTTT. Translating gives CASSQVDLGFLREALHF.

This chain connects TRBV19 to TRBJ1-1, with a possible D match to TRBD1 (5 bases). This CDR3 comprises 12 residues. Trimming took off 0 bases at V and 6 bases at J, with 5 bases between the two ends. Germline CDR1 reads LNHDA; CDR2 reads SQIVND (reference sequence). Written as DNA, the CDR3 is TGTGCCAGTAGTATAGAGGGGGCTGAAGCTTTCTTT. Protein product: CASSIEGAEAFF.

A single count supports this clone. This chain links TRBV4-1 with TRBJ1-2; the D gene is possibly TRBD1 (6 bases). CDR1 is MGHRA and CDR2 is YSYEKL in the germline V gene. This CDR3 spans 19 amino acids. The V gene lost 4 bases and the J gene lost 2 bases, with 26 bases spanning the gap. As DNA, the CDR3 is TGCGCCAGCAGCCGGCTCTCCGGGACACGAAAATCGCACAACTATGGCTACACCTTC. Residues: CASSRLSGTRKSHNYGYTF.

V is TRBV9 and J is TRBJ2-5; 7 bases match TRBD2. Germline V gene lookup returns CDR1 SGDLS and CDR2 YYNGEE. The V and J ends lost 0 bases and 6 bases, in that order; junction bases with no gene match: 8. The length of the CDR3 is 15 residues. The CDR3 region has the DNA TGTGCCAGCAGCGTAGGAGTAGCGGGTACGCAGACCCAGTACTTC. This sequence encodes CASSVGVAGTQTQYF.

J is TRBJ1-1 and V is TRBV27; D unclear. The germline V gene encodes CDR1 MNHEY and CDR2 SMNVEV (reference sequence). The CDR3 loop spans 13 amino acids. V was clipped by 1 base and J by 2 bases, with 5 bases between them. The CDR3 region has the DNA TGTGCCAGCAGTTTATGGACTAACACTGAAGCTTTCTTT. It encodes CASSLWTNTEAFF.

This chain uses TRBV10-3 with TRBJ2-7; no clear D gene. CDR1 ENHRY and CDR2 SYGVKD come from the germline V gene. The CDR3 runs 9 residues. V gave up 11 bases and J gave up 0 bases, with 2 bases separating them. The CDR3 reads CAHSYEQYF. The CDR3 nucleotides are TGTGCCCACTCCTACGAGCAGTACTTC.

This sequence joins TRBV4-3 and TRBJ2-1; the match to TRBD2 covers 10 bases. The CDR3 is made up of 17 amino acids. Germline CDR1 reads LGHNA; CDR2 reads YSLEER. Trimming removed 0 bases from V and 7 bases from J; junction bases left unmatched: 9. The CDR3 loop reads CASSQDITSGIQNEQFF. CDR3 sequence (DNA): TGCGCCAGCAGCCAAGACATCACTAGCGGGATTCAGAATGAGCAGTTCTTC.

CDR3 protein: CASSDTYEAFF. For the CDR3, the DNA is TGTGCCAGCAGTGACACTTATGAAGCTTTCTTT. The chain links TRBV6-6 to TRBJ1-1; D not certain. V was trimmed by 5 bases and J by 7 bases, leaving 8 bases between them. CDR3 length: 11 amino acids. CDR1 MNHNY and CDR2 SVGAGI come from the germline V gene (reference sequence).

The V and J genes are TRBV7-9 and TRBJ2-7; D remains ambiguous. V shed 5 bases and J shed 3 bases, with 5 bases lying between them. CDR1 and CDR2 from the germline V gene are SEHNR and FQNEAQ (reference sequence). The CDR3 is 11 residues long. The CDR3 reads CASSLHYEQYF. The CDR3 DNA sequence: TGTGCCAGCAGCCTACACTACGAGCAGTACTTC.

This chain links TRBV18 with TRBJ1-1; D gene unclear. This CDR3 region has 18 residues. V was pared by 3 bases and J by 5 bases, with 25 bases between. Germline assignment: CDR1 KGHSH and CDR2 LQKENI. CDR3 in DNA: TGTGCCAGCTCACCGACAAATAATTACCGTGGCAGCGGGACTGAAGCTTTCTTT. It specifies CASSPTNNYRGSGTEAFF.

CDR3 amino acids: CASGRTSYNEQFF. For the CDR3, the DNA is TGTGCCAGCGGGCGGACCTCCTACAATGAGCAGTTCTTC. The V gene is TRBV5-4, the J gene TRBJ2-1; no reliable D call. The CDR3 is 13 amino acids. The ends were cut back, 7 bases at V and 0 bases at J, with 8 bases in the middle. Germline V gene sequence: CDR1 SGHNT, CDR2 YYREEE (reference sequence).

This clone turned up a few times. This rearrangement joins TRBV5-6 to TRBJ1-5; 7 bases are a match to TRBD1. The CDR3 extends over 17 amino acids. Germline V gives CDR1 SGHDT, CDR2 YYEEEE. V gave up 0 bases and J gave up 0 bases; unmatched junction bases: 6. CDR3 DNA sequence: TGTGCCAGCAGCTTGGGGACAGGATTTTATAGCAATCAGCCCCAGCATTTT. Protein sequence: CASSLGTGFYSNQPQHF.

This chain connects TRBV6-1 to TRBJ1-4; D unclear. The CDR3 runs to 12 residues. The ends were cut back, 4 bases at V and 14 bases at J, with 14 bases in the middle. Germline loops: CDR1 MNHNS, CDR2 SASEGT. The CDR3 DNA sequence: TGTGCCAGCAGTGCCGGTGTGGGGATCCTGTTTTTT. Its translation is CASSAGVGILFF.

V usage is TRBV2 and J usage is TRBJ2-3, with D unclear. The CDR3 totals 12 residues. Trimming shortened V by 11 bases and J by 1 base, and 10 bases separated the two germline ends. Germline V gives CDR1 SNHLY, CDR2 FYNNEI. The CDR3 nucleotides read TGTGCCGCGGCCCGACGCACAGATACGCAGTATTTT. Encoded protein: CAAARRTDTQYF.

The V and J genes are TRBV5-1 and TRBJ2-5; 15 nucleotides line up with TRBD2. Germline CDR1 is SGHRS and CDR2 is YFSETQ. The V gene end was trimmed by 4 bases and the J gene end by 5 bases; junction bases not matched to a gene: 3. The CDR3 runs to 15 residues. CDR3: CASSRTSGGAETQYF. In DNA form, the CDR3 reads TGCGCCAGCAGCCGGACTAGCGGGGGGGCGGAGACCCAGTACTTC.

The chain links TRBV27 to TRBJ1-5; weak D call: TRBD1 (5 bases). V shed 2 bases and J shed 2 bases, with 10 bases lying between them. There are 15 residues in the CDR3. CDR1 and CDR2 from the germline V gene are MNHEY and SMNVEV (reference sequence). The CDR3 here is CASSLLGDRNQPQHF. The CDR3 DNA follows: TGTGCCAGCAGTTTACTGGGGGATCGCAATCAGCCCCAGCATTTT.

This clone was counted between two and nine times. V and J are TRBV4-1 and TRBJ1-5, with D possibly being TRBD1 (5 bases). Germline V gene sequence: CDR1 MGHRA, CDR2 YSYEKL. V was cut by 1 base and J by 4 bases, with 8 bases left in between. This CDR3 spans 14 amino acids. The CDR3 bases are TGCGCCAGCAGCCAAGTGGGGGATAATCAGCCCCAGCATTTT. Its translation is CASSQVGDNQPQHF.